This T cell receptor beta chain was obtained from a study of a mutant IDH1 vaccine in newly diagnosed glioma. Across the whole study: Treated patients had a mean age of approximately 40 years and an approximately 62% male, 37.5% female split.

Indicated time point: week 35, safety follow-up. Vaccinated patients received 300 ug of mutant IDH1 20-mer peptide per dose, with topical imiquimod. In weeks 1, 3, 5, 7, 11, 15, 19 and 23, patients were immunized, eight times in all. Donors harbored newly found WHO grade 3 or 4 IDH1-mutant, ATRX-lost astrocytomas. Comments on this clone: Its antigen is not known.

Germline CDR1 reads SNHLY; CDR2 reads FYNNEI. With 6 bases clipped from V and 6 bases from J, the junction kept 16 bases outside the gene matches. The CDR3 sequence is 17 residues long. Repertoires were generated with immunoSEQ multiplex PCR, while TCRdb's copy carries only in-frame clones and drops some. The repertoire has about 48,000 clones, around 78% of them found once; the top ten carry approximately 12%. The chain has TRBV2 and TRBJ2-7, with TRBD2 matching 11 bases. This specimen consisted of PBMCs, obtained from a glioma patient whose treatment included an IDH1 peptide vaccine. This TCR was recovered from a man aged 35 to 55 with glioma. The chain's CDR3 is CASSLDQTSGTKSEQYF. DNA for the CDR3: TGTGCCAGCAGCCTGGACCAGACTAGCGGGACCAAGAGCGAGCAGTACTTC.